The clone carrying this TCR beta chain was picked up a small number of times. Its antigen is not known. The sample belongs to a study of identical twins. The study's findings and limits: The analysis was cross-sectional rather than longitudinal within donors. Fewer insertions were carried by abundant cord blood beta clonotypes, but none was seen in memory repertoires.

The J segment lost 6 bases and the V segment lost 7 bases, leaving 12 bases of the junction unmatched. The CDR3 has 15 amino acids. The V gene's germline CDR1 is SEHNR and CDR2 FQNEAQ (reference sequence). TCRdb passed the 5' RACE reads through MiXCR, listing each CDR3 protein once. This table has a few hundred thousand distinct CDR3 sequences, 9.5% to 10% appearing once. The same data also went into a second study, on yellow fever vaccine responses in identical twins. That work states: Reportedly, twins showed a vaccine T cell response that looked partly convergent and partly personalized.

The sequence derives from a woman aged 18-30 years in good health. Sequencing was performed on PBMCs. V is TRBV7-9 and J is TRBJ1-5; 7 bases line up with TRBD1. Written as DNA, the CDR3 is TGTGCCAGCACCGACTCAGGGACAGTAGTTCAGCCCCAGCATTTT. It translates to CASTDSGTVVQPQHF.